This T cell receptor (beta chain) was found in a study of blood T cell repertoires in COVID-19. Study information: Sample material is recorded as cDNA or gDNA derived from T cells, B-cell-depleted T cells, or PBMCs.

Source study methods: Scientists estimated how many nucleated cells there were by amplifying reference gene primers. Data came from immunoSEQ multiplex PCR; TCRdb stores just in-frame clones and leaves some out. Clonal size and the V and J genes are those of that table, whereas D and trimming came from the DNA. The sample shows about 20,000 clones, roughly 85% of them seen only once. Material: peripheral blood. The TCR comes from a human donor with active COVID-19. The donor label of this sample is uncertain.

The CDR3 loop is CASSLIWGDGYTF. Here the CDR3 DNA reads TGTGCCAGCAGTTTAATCTGGGGCGACGGCTACACCTTC. The V call is TRBV27, the J call TRBJ1-2, with D possibly matching TRBD1 (5 bases). The CDR3 extends over 13 amino acids. V dropped 2 bases and J dropped 8 bases, with 12 bases sitting between them. Germline-derived CDR1 and CDR2 are MNHEY and SMNVEV (reference sequence).